The source of this T cell receptor beta chain is a study of T cell clones after liver transplantation. About the study: Liver transplant recipients had immunosuppression withdrawal attempted within 2 years. Without induction therapy, subjects received standard immunosuppression until 12-24 months post-transplant. Three of eight recipients were HCV-positive; others had non-autoimmune, non-viral indications.

Per germline, CDR1 MDHEN and CDR2 SYDVKM. The V gene lost 6 bases and the J gene lost 3 bases, with 14 bases spanning the gap. The CDR3 has 15 amino acids. Worth noting for this clone: Its matching antigen is unknown.

Produced via immunoSEQ multiplex PCR; TCRdb's table is partial and in-frame only. The sample records about 120,000 clones, about nine tenths being singletons. Study observations and caveats: Low donor cell numbers restricted donor-reactive repertoire measurement in a couple of subjects.

This TCR derives from a human patient who received a liver transplant. Some of the T cells might come from the graft donor. The V gene is TRBV28, the J gene TRBJ2-2; tentatively, D is TRBD1 or TRBD2 (5 bases each). The input for sequencing was CD4+ T cells from blood, taken 12 months after liver transplant. DNA for the CDR3: TGTGCCAGCAGCACAGGAGGCCCCGACACCGGGGAGCTGTTTTTT. It translates to CASSTGGPDTGELFF.